The T cell receptor beta chain described here comes from a study of T cells in Graves' hyperthyroidism and ophthalmopathy. The hyperthyroidism patients had all been newly diagnosed, and their disease duration was under 2 months. Their ages ranged from 18 to 65 years. Not enrolled were patients with uncontrolled infection, other autoimmune disease, pregnancy or lactation. RNA transcripts were the template for amplifying TCR beta CDR3 regions. The study used the HTBI primer set for a first-round RT-PCR of the TCR CDR3. MiXCR, applied by TCRdb to the multiplex PCR reads, yields one record per CDR3 protein. This table holds 280,000 or so distinct CDR3 sequences, 25% to 30% found once. This clonotype was observed at least ten times. CDR3 size: 14 residues. Germline CDR1 reads ENHRY; CDR2 reads SYGVKD. V lost 11 bases and J lost 0; bases outside the gene matches: 6.

Specimen: blood. The chain has TRBV10-3 and TRBJ2-2, with TRBD1 matching over 7 bases. This TCR derives from a middle-aged man with Graves' hyperthyroidism that later progressed to Graves' ophthalmopathy. In nucleotides, the CDR3 is TGTGCCTCACAGGGGACCCCGAACACCGGGGAGCTGTTTTTT. This encodes CASQGTPNTGELFF.